The 21 T cell receptor beta chains below all came from one sample that was sequenced in a study of read filtering for tumor transcriptome and immune sequencing (dated by TCRdb to about 2020). Data came from an Illumina HiSeq 4000. The Immunoverse kit was used to build TCR libraries from 400 to 500 ng RNA, with molecular barcoded adaptors covering alpha/delta and beta/gamma chains. TCRdb trimmed public reads at Q25 via fastp, called clones via MiXCR and kept in-frame beta chains. Each CDR3 protein gets just one entry, which takes the most common genes and DNA from the rows behind it. This sample is represented by more than 45,000 distinct CDR3 sequences; approximately 13% of them were singletons. The ten largest clones capture approximately 16% of the sample. Input material: a population of CD138-negative cells sorted from bone marrow. The sample's cell subset or site, from its label and the paper: bone marrow mononuclear cells depleted of CD138+ plasma/myeloma cells by negative magnetic selection. The source of these receptors is a donor aged 40 or older with multiple myeloma.

This clonotype is labeled medium-sized (0.01 to 0.1%). The chain combines TRBV6-5 with TRBJ1-1; unclear D gene. Trimming pared 5 bases from V and 11 bases from J, leaving 15 bases between. The CDR3 totals 12 residues. Looked up from germline, CDR1 is MNHEY and CDR2 is SVGAGI. The DNA of the CDR3 is TGTGCCAGCAGTGTTTACGGGGAGGTGGCTTTCTTT. Translating it yields CASSVYGEVAFF.

The CDR3 protein is CASSTEGLVFPQYF. CDR3 bases: TGTGCCAGCAGCACAGAGGGACTAGTCTTCCCGCAGTATTTT. J is TRBJ2-3 and V is TRBV5-8; 8 bases fit TRBD2. CDR3 length equals 14 residues. V lost 4 bases and J lost 10; bases outside the gene matches: 11. Germline V lookup: CDR1 SGHTS, CDR2 YDEGEE.

The rearrangement joins TRBV5-1 to TRBJ2-3, with D possibly called TRBD1 or TRBD2 (5 bases each). V lost 4 bases, J lost 8 bases, and 17 bases lay in between. There are 14 residues in the CDR3. From germline, CDR1 is SGHRS and CDR2 YFSETQ. The CDR3: CASSQPTGDRTQYF. The CDR3 region has the DNA TGCGCCAGCAGCCAACCGACCGGGGACCGTACGCAGTATTTT.

This clonotype was counted many times. The chain is built from TRBV7-8 and TRBJ2-1, with TRBD2 matching 12 bases. Germline lookup yields CDR1 SGHVS and CDR2 FQNEAQ. CDR3 length equals 18 residues. V shed 0 bases and J 2 bases; nucleotides not matched to a gene: 5. DNA for the CDR3: TGTGCCAGCAGCTTAGCACTAGCGGGGGGTCCTCCCTACAATGAGCAGTTCTTC. Translating gives CASSLALAGGPPYNEQFF.

In its sample, this clonotype was seen many times. CDR3 DNA sequence: TGTGCCAGCAGCTTAGCGGTACATCCCGCCGGCGATGAGCAGTTCTTC. This translates into CASSLAVHPAGDEQFF. The genes are TRBV7-8 and TRBJ2-1; D uncertain. This CDR3 has 16 amino acids. Trimming left V 0 bases short and J 8 bases short, with 17 bases between. The germline CDR1 and CDR2 sequences are SGHVS and FQNEAQ.

Note on this clonotype: It may be a read error: a sequence one base away is much more abundant. The J gene is TRBJ1-1, the V gene TRBV27; no clear D. The CDR3 is 13 residues long. The V gene's germline CDR1 is MNHEY and CDR2 SMNVEV (reference sequence). CDR3 loop: CASNALGAWFVIF. In DNA form, the CDR3 reads TGTGCCAGCAACGCTCTGGGAGCGTGGTTCGTGATCTTT.

This clonotype came up many times. The gene calls are TRBV7-8 and TRBJ2-5, with 7 positions matching TRBD1. The CDR3 consists of 14 residues. From germline, CDR1 is SGHVS and CDR2 FQNEAQ. The V gene end was trimmed by 5 bases and the J gene end by 1 base; junction bases not matched to a gene: 4. CDR3 bases: TGTGCCAGCAGCGACAGACAGGGCCAAGAGACCCAGTACTTC. It codes for CASSDRQGQETQYF.

The V call is TRBV7-2, the J call TRBJ2-1; 7 positions match TRBD1. CDR1 and CDR2 from the germline V gene are SGHTA and FQGNSA. V dropped 8 bases and J dropped 2; count of bases not matched to a gene: 9. The length of the CDR3 is 15 residues. The CDR3 region is CASGARQGPYNEQFF. CDR3 nucleotide sequence: TGTGCCAGCGGTGCCCGACAGGGTCCCTACAATGAGCAGTTCTTC.

The table lists this clonotype with many counts. J is TRBJ1-1 and V is TRBV9, with D uncertain. CDR3 length equals 14 residues. Germline V gene lookup returns CDR1 SGDLS and CDR2 YYNGEE. Trimming cost V 0 bases and J 0 bases, with 6 bases left between them. The CDR3: CASSVGRLNTEAFF. CDR3 nucleotides: TGTGCCAGCAGCGTAGGACGGCTGAACACTGAAGCTTTCTTT.

This clonotype was seen at least ten times. This chain links TRBV2 with TRBJ2-3; D not resolved. The CDR3 sequence is 15 residues long. Trimming took off 4 bases at V and 0 bases at J, with 11 bases between the two ends. CDR1 is SNHLY, CDR2 FYNNEI, per germline. CDR3 amino acids: CASSVGIVSTDTQYF. DNA of the CDR3: TGTGCCAGCAGTGTTGGGATCGTCAGCACAGATACGCAGTATTTT.

This clonotype was seen at least ten times. The chain has TRBV5-1 and TRBJ2-1, with D uncertain. Trimming took 1 base from V and 2 from J, leaving 10 bases between them. Germline CDR1 reads SGHRS; CDR2 reads YFSETQ. This CDR3 spans 15 amino acids. CDR3 nucleotide sequence: TGCGCCAGCAGCTTGATAAGGTTTACCTACAATGAGCAGTTCTTC. Translation gives CASSLIRFTYNEQFF.

Notes on this clonotype: The junction departs from the called germline gene at one end, perhaps through a read error. The chain recombines TRBV12-3 or TRBV12-4 with TRBJ2-2, with no clear D. CDR3 size: 13 residues. CDR3 nucleotides: TGTGTCAGCACCCTACTCGTGACCGGGGAGCTGTTTTTT. Its protein is CVSTLLVTGELFF.

This clonotype was recorded at least ten times. J is TRBJ1-4 and V is TRBV5-1; D gene uncertain. Trimming took off 4 bases at V and 6 bases at J, with 19 bases between the two ends. The CDR3 extends over 16 amino acids. Germline values: CDR1 SGHRS, CDR2 YFSETQ. In DNA form, the CDR3 reads TGCGCCAGCAGCGTCGGCAGAATTCTTGTAGATGAAAAACTGTTTTTT. Protein sequence: CASSVGRILVDEKLFF.

This clonotype showed up many times. The genes are TRBV5-1 and TRBJ2-1; D ambiguous. This CDR3 is 13 amino acids long. The germline CDR1 and CDR2 sequences are SGHRS and YFSETQ. The V gene lost 0 bases and the J gene lost 7 bases, with 8 bases spanning the gap. This CDR3 is CASSLVGLNEQFF. The CDR3 DNA reads TGCGCCAGCAGCTTGGTCGGGCTTAATGAGCAGTTCTTC. The whole variable domain, filled in from reference TRBV5-1 and TRBJ2-1, reads KAGVTQTPRYLIKTRGQQVTLSCSPISGHRSVSWYQQTPGQGLQFLFEYFSETQRNKGNFPGRFSGRQFSNSRSEMNVSTLELGDSALYLCASSLVGLNEQFFGPGTRLTVL.

This clonotype has only a few counts. The chain uses TRBV6-6 and TRBJ1-1; 7 bases align to TRBD1. The ends lost 8 bases at V and 4 bases at J; junction bases unmatched: 7. This CDR3 is 13 amino acids long. Germline V gives CDR1 MNHNY, CDR2 SVGAGI (reference sequence). DNA for the CDR3: TGTGCCAGCGGTCAGGGGGTGAGCACTGAAGCTTTCTTT. It yields the protein CASGQGVSTEAFF.

This clonotype has a count of ten or more. The V call is TRBV12-3 or TRBV12-4, the J call TRBJ2-3; 8 nucleotides align to TRBD2. V trimming: 8 bases; J trimming: 5 bases; junction bases outside the gene matches: 9. The CDR3 extends over 14 amino acids. CDR3 sequence (DNA): TGTGCCAGCGGCTCCCAAGCGGGGGAAGATACGCAGTATTTT. Translation gives CASGSQAGEDTQYF.

This chain joins TRBV12-3 or TRBV12-4 and TRBJ1-2; 7 bases are a match to TRBD1. V was clipped by 7 bases and J by 8 bases; unmatched bases: 7. The CDR3 sequence is 12 residues long. The DNA for the CDR3 is TGTGCCAGCACCCCACAGGGGTTAGGCTACACCTTC. As protein: CASTPQGLGYTF.

In the case of this clonotype: A much larger clone sits a single nucleotide away, making a read error possible. This chain joins TRBV7-3 and TRBJ2-6, with TRBD1 matching over 7 bases. CDR1 is SGHTA, CDR2 FQGTGA, per germline. The CDR3 is 17 residues long. CDR3 sequence (DNA): TGTGCCAGCAGCTTAGCCTTCAACAGGGGTGGGGCCGACGTCCTGACTTTC. Protein sequence: CASSLAFNRGGADVLTF.

Note on this clonotype: It may be a read error: a sequence one base away is much more abundant. This sequence joins TRBV24-1 and TRBJ2-5, with TRBD1 as a possible D gene (6 bases). Germline V gives CDR1 KGHDR, CDR2 SFDVKD. V lost 4 bases, J lost 6 bases, and 17 bases lay in between. The CDR3 is 15 amino acids. The CDR3 region has the DNA TGTGCCACCAGTGACCAACAAGACAGGCACAAGACCCAGTACTTC. This sequence encodes CATSDQQDRHKTQYF.

The chain recombines TRBV4-2 with TRBJ2-5, with 9 positions matching TRBD2. The ends lost 5 bases at V and 5 bases at J; junction bases unmatched: 6. This CDR3 is 14 amino acids long. Germline CDR1 is LGHNA and CDR2 is YNFKEQ. The chain's CDR3 is CASSGGGARETQYF. The DNA for the CDR3 is TGTGCCAGCAGCGGCGGGGGGGCCAGGGAGACCCAGTACTTC.

On this clonotype itself: This clone may be a read error of a much larger clone one base away. J is TRBJ2-2 and V is TRBV30, with 9 positions matching TRBD2. Germline V gene lookup returns CDR1 GTSNPN and CDR2 SVGIG (reference sequence). CDR3 size: 17 residues. With 0 bases clipped from V and 9 bases from J, the junction kept 14 bases outside the gene matches. The DNA for the CDR3 is TGTGCCTGGAGTGTACGGGGCGGGGGGGCTGAGACCTGGGAGCTGTTTTTT. This encodes CAWSVRGGGAETWELFF.